This T cell receptor (beta chain) was found in a study of cytomegalovirus exposure and HLA in healthy donors. General study points: Usually a TCR sequence was rare, but some public TCRs were found in many donors. Association of a missense DCLRE1C variant with TCR beta V- and J-gene trimming was reported in a later analysis.

About this clone: Its antigen is undetermined.

Trimming pared 1 base from V and 0 bases from J, leaving 11 bases between. The CDR3 is 16 amino acids. Germline assignment: CDR1 SGDLS and CDR2 YYNGEE. PCR involved 60 Vbeta and 13 Jbeta primers. Sequenced by immunoSEQ multiplex PCR; TCRdb stores in-frame clones only, minus some. Of fewer than 90,000 clones in the sample, approximately 67% were seen once. The receptor was isolated from a man between 35 and 55 years old in good health and CMV-seropositive. Input material: PBMCs. The chain recombines TRBV9 with TRBJ1-3; maybe TRBD1 (5 bases). DNA of the CDR3: TGTGCCAGCAGCGTATTGGACACCAGCTCTGGAAACACCATATATTTT. It specifies CASSVLDTSSGNTIYF.